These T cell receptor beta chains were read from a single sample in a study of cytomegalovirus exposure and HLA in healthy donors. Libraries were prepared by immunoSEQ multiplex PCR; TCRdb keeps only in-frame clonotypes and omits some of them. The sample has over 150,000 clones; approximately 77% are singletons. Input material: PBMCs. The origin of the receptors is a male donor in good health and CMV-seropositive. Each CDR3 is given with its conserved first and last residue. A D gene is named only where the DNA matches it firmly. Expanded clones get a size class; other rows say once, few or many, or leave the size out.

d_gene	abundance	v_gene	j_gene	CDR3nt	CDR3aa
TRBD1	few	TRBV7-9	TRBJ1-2	TGTGCCAGCAGCTTCAGGGGGCGGGATGGCTACACCTTC	CASSFRGRDGYTF
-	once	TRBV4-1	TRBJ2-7	TGCGCCAGCAGCCAGAAAGAGATGGGGAGCTCCTACGAGCAGTACTTC	CASSQKEMGSSYEQYF
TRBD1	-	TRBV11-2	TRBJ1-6	TGTGCCAGCAGCTCCCTTCGGAGGACAGGACAGGGAAATTCACCCCTCCACTTT	CASSSLRRTGQGNSPLHF
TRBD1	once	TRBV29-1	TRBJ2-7	TGCAGCGCCCTATCGGACAGGGAGAGCGAGCAGTACTTC	CSALSDRESEQYF
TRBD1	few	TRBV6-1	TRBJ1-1	TGTGCCAGCAGTTCACAGGGGGGCGGCACTGAAGCTTTCTTT	CASSSQGGGTEAFF
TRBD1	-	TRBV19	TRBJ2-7	TGTGCCAGTAGTGCGACAGGGGGCTACGAGCAGTACTTC	CASSATGGYEQYF
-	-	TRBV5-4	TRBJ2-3	TGTGCCAGCAGCCGTTGGGGGCAACCAGATACGCAGTATTTT	CASSRWGQPDTQYF
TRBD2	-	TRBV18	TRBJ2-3	TGTGCCAGCTCCCCTCCAGCGGGGGGCACAGATACGCAGTATTTT	CASSPPAGGTDTQYF
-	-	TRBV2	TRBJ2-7	TGTGCCAGCAGTCTTCAACAGGGCCCCCCCCTCTACGAGCAGTACTTC	CASSLQQGPPLYEQYF
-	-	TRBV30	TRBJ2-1	TGTGCCTGGAGTGTAACGGCCACAGTGGATCGGTTCTTC	CAWSVTATVDRFF
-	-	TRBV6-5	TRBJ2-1	TGTGCCAGCAGCCGAGGAATTAGCTCCTACAATGAGCAGTTCTTC	CASSRGISSYNEQFF
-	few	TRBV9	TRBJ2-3	TGTGCCAGCAGCTCCGACCCGACAGGGACTAGCACAGATACGCAGTATTTT	CASSSDPTGTSTDTQYF
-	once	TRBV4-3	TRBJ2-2	TGCGCCAGCAGCCAGGGGGCTAAGATCGGGGAGCTGTTTTTT	CASSQGAKIGELFF
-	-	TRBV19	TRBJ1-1	TGTGCCAGTAGTATAAGGGGCAGGGGAGACACTGAAGCTTTCTTT	CASSIRGRGDTEAFF
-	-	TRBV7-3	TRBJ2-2	TGTGCCAGCAGCTTAACGTGGACAGCGAACACCGGGGAGCTGTTTTTT	CASSLTWTANTGELFF
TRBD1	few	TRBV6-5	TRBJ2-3	TGTGCCAGCAGTTCTCCGGGACAGGGGGCCACAGATACGCAGTATTTT	CASSSPGQGATDTQYF
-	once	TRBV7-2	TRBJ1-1	TGTGCCAGCAGCTCCAACATGAACACTGAAGCTTTCTTT	CASSSNMNTEAFF
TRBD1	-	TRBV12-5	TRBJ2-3	TGTGCTAGTGGTTGGGACAGGGCTAGCACAGATACGCAGTATTTT	CASGWDRASTDTQYF
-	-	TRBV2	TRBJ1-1	TGTGCCAGCAGTGAATCCGTTGCGGACACTGAAGCTTTCTTT	CASSESVADTEAFF
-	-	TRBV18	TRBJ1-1	TGTGCCAGCTCACCACCGGAGGAGGGGCACACTGAAGCTTTCTTT	CASSPPEEGHTEAFF
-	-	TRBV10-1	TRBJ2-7	TGCGCCAGTCGAAGTCCACAGGCCCTCTACGAGCAGTACTTC	CASRSPQALYEQYF
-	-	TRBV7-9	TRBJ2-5	TGTGCCAGCAGCTTACGTCGACAGCAAGAGACCCAGTACTTC	CASSLRRQQETQYF
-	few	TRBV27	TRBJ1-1	TGTGCCAGCAGTTTAAAGGGAGGGACTGAAGCTTTCTTT	CASSLKGGTEAFF
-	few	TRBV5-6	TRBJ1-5	TGTGCCAGCAGCTTACTAGGGGGTCAGCCCCAGCATTTT	CASSLLGGQPQHF
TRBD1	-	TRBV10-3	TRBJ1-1	TGTGCCATCAGTGAATTCAGGACAGGGAAGCCTGAAGCTTTCTTT	CAISEFRTGKPEAFF
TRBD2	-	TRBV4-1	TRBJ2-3	TGCGCCAGCAGCCTCCGTCTGCGGGGGGTCACAGATACGCAGTATTTT	CASSLRLRGVTDTQYF
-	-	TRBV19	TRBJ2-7	TGTGCCAGCCGCTCACAGGCCGCTAGCTCCTACGAGCAGTACTTC	CASRSQAASSYEQYF
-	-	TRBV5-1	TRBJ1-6	TGCGCCAGCAGCTTGGAAAGGCGACCGAGCGATTCACCCCTCCACTTT	CASSLERRPSDSPLHF
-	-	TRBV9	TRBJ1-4	TGTGCCAGCAGCGTAGCTGAGCAGGGTGCGCTGTTTTTT	CASSVAEQGALFF
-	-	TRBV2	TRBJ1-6	TGTGCCAGTACGGTCGGCGGGGGCGGGTCACCCCTCCACTTT	CASTVGGGGSPLHF
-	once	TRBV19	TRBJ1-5	TGTGCCAGTAGTATCGGGTACGTGGATCAGCCCCAGCATTTT	CASSIGYVDQPQHF
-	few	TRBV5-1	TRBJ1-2	TGCGCCAGCAGCTACAGATCTAACTATGGCTACACCTTC	CASSYRSNYGYTF
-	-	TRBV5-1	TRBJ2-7	TGCGCCAGCAGCTGGACACTTCGCGACGAGCAGTACTTC	CASSWTLRDEQYF